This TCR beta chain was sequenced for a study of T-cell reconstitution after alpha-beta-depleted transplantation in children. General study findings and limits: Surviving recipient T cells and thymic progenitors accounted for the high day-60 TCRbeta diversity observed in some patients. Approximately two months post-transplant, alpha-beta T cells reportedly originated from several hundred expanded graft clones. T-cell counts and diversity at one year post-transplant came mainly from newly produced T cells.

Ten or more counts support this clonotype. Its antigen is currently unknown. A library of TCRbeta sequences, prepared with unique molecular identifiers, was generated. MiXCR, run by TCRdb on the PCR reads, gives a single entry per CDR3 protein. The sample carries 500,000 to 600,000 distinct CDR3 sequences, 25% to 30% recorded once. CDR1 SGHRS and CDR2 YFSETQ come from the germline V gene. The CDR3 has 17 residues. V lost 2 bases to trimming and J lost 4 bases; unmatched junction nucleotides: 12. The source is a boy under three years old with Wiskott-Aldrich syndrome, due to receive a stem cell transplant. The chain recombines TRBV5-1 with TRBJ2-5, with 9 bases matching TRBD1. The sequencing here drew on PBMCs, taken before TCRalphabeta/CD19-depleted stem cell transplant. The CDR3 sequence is CASSFPRDRAFGETQYF. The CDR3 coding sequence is TGCGCCAGCAGCTTCCCCCGGGACAGGGCGTTCGGAGAGACCCAGTACTTC.